The clone carrying this TCR beta chain was recorded once. Primers: 60 Vbeta forward and 13 Jbeta reverse. Assay used: immunoSEQ multiplex PCR; TCRdb lists only in-frame clones, some missing. The sample consists of more than 150,000 clones, about 90% of them appearing once. These data belong to a study of cytomegalovirus exposure and HLA in healthy donors. Looking at the study overall: An early release of data contained roughly 86 million unique TCRs, which came from HLA-typed donors.

The CDR3 totals 13 residues. Germline CDR1 and CDR2: SGHTS and YDEGEE. The V gene end was trimmed by 9 bases and the J gene end by 0 bases; junction bases not matched to a gene: 3. The sequenced sample was PBMCs. The chain is built from TRBV5-8 and TRBJ1-2, with 9 bases aligning to TRBD1. This clonotype was obtained from a girl younger than two in good health and CMV-seronegative. The CDR3 DNA follows: TGTGCCACCCGACAGGGGGCTAACTATGGCTACACCTTC. Its protein is CATRQGANYGYTF.